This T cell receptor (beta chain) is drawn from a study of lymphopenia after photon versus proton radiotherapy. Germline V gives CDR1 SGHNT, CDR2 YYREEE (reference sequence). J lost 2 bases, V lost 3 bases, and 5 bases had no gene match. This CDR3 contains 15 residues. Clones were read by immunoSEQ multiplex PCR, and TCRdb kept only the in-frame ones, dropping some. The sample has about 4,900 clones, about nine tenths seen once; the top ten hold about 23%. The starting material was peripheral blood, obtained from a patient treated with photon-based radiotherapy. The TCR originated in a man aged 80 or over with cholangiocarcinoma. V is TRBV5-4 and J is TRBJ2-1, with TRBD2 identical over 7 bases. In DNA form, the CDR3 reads TGTGCCAGCAGCTCTGACGGGACTACCTACAATGAGCAGTTCTTC. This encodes CASSSDGTTYNEQFF.